This note documents a single TCR beta chain sequence. The antigen it binds to is not known. No base qualities exist here, and no much larger clone lies one base off it. These data originate in a study of control samples from healthy donors and cancer patients (dated by TCRdb to the early 2020s). The library was generated by the immunoSEQ multiplex PCR assay. As stored in TCRdb, this immuneACCESS dataset retains in-frame rearrangements with V and J assigned. A fraction of the clones does not appear; measured against another copy, unresolved V genes explain less than half of the discrepancy, and the remainder lacks a known reason. Within this sample are 110,000 or so clones, with 90% of them counted one time only. 3.5% to 4.5% of the sample goes to the ten largest clones. The cysteine opens and the phenylalanine closes a CDR3 of 15 amino acids. Only CDR3 DNA remains: 45 bases, in frame from the first base. The germline V gene provides CDR1 SGHVS and CDR2 FQNEAQ. Relative to germline, V is 1 base shorter and J is 9 bases shorter, with 16 bases between their ends.

Sequencing was carried out using blood. The chain is made from TRBV7-8 and TRBJ1-3; the D gene cannot be resolved reliably. This clonotype was obtained from a human donor in good health. The donor label of this sample is uncertain. This receptor has the CDR3 CASSLGTSILGTIYF. In nucleotide form, the sequence is TGTGCCAGCAGCTTAGGGACCTCTATTCTCGGCACCATATATTTT.